Following are 14 T cell receptor beta chains from one sample sequenced in a study of shared clonotypes between healthy human individuals. The data were produced by immunoSEQ multiplex PCR, yet TCRdb's version contains in-frame clones alone and is incomplete. There are over a million clones in the sample; around 97% occur only once, and 1.2% lies in the top ten. Sequenced sample: naive CD4+ T cells sorted from blood. Subset given: CD45RA+ positively selected. The origin of the receptors is a man aged 25 to 45 in good health.

This chain joins TRBV27 and TRBJ1-1, with 7 bases identical to TRBD1. V shed 0 bases, J shed 4 bases, and the junction held 5 bases outside the gene matches. Germline CDR1 is MNHEY and CDR2 is SMNVEV (reference sequence). The CDR3 has 15 residues. CDR3 DNA sequence: TGTGCCAGCAGTTTATCCCCAGGGGGGGGCACTGAAGCTTTCTTT. Translated: CASSLSPGGGTEAFF.

The chain links TRBV5-6 to TRBJ2-3; possible D gene TRBD1, 5 bases. Trimming left V 0 bases short and J 7 bases short, with 6 bases between. CDR1 is SGHDT, CDR2 YYEEEE, per germline. The CDR3 runs 12 residues. The CDR3 loop is CASSLADNTQYF. The CDR3 DNA sequence: TGTGCCAGCAGCTTGGCGGACAATACGCAGTATTTT.

This chain uses TRBV12-5 with TRBJ2-1, with 8 positions matching TRBD2. Losses at the gene ends were 7 bases for V and 3 bases for J; bases not matched to a gene: 8. Germline CDR1 and CDR2: LGHNT and FRNRAP. This CDR3 has 15 residues. The DNA for the CDR3 is TGTGCTAGTGTTACTAGCGGAAACCACTACAATGAGCAGTTCTTC. Its protein is CASVTSGNHYNEQFF.

On this clone: One end of the junction varies from germline; a read error may be responsible. V usage is TRBV27 and J usage is TRBJ2-7; D remains ambiguous. CDR3 size: 13 residues. Germline-derived CDR1 and CDR2 are MNHEY and SMNVEV (reference sequence). This CDR3 is CASSRGGEYEQHF. CDR3 nucleotide sequence: TGTGCCAGCAGTCGAGGCGGCGAATACGAGCAGCACTTC.

V gene TRBV5-1 combines with J gene TRBJ2-2, with a tentative D call TRBD1 (6 bases). CDR1 and CDR2 from the germline V gene are SGHRS and YFSETQ. With 1 base removed from V and 7 bases from J, the gap between germline ends came to 11 bases. The CDR3 sequence is 14 residues long. The CDR3 spells CASSLTGWDGELFF. CDR3 DNA sequence: TGCGCCAGCAGCTTGACAGGGTGGGACGGGGAGCTGTTTTTT. The full variable domain, in which reference TRBV5-1 and TRBJ2-2 provide the parts outside the CDR3, is KAGVTQTPRYLIKTRGQQVTLSCSPISGHRSVSWYQQTPGQGLQFLFEYFSETQRNKGNFPGRFSGRQFSNSRSEMNVSTLELGDSALYLCASSLTGWDGELFFGEGSRLTVL.

The chain has TRBV6-1 and TRBJ2-4, with D perhaps assigned TRBD1 or TRBD2 (5 bases each). The V and J ends lost 2 bases and 2 bases respectively, with 16 bases between them. Germline V gives CDR1 MNHNS, CDR2 SASEGT. The CDR3 length is 17 residues. CDR3 protein: CASSEKGLARPKNIQYF. The CDR3 DNA reads TGTGCCAGCAGTGAAAAGGGGCTAGCAAGGCCCAAAAACATTCAGTACTTC.

V and J are TRBV29-1 and TRBJ2-5; the D gene is possibly TRBD2 (5 bases). V was pared by 4 bases and J by 4 bases, with 7 bases between. There are 11 residues in the CDR3. Looked up from germline, CDR1 is SQVTM and CDR2 is ANQGSEA. The CDR3 loop reads CSVGTLETQYF. The DNA for the CDR3 is TGCAGCGTTGGGACTCTAGAGACCCAGTACTTC.

The chain joins TRBV7-8 to TRBJ2-1; D is ambiguous. The V gene's germline CDR1 is SGHVS and CDR2 FQNEAQ. V dropped 3 bases and J dropped 9 bases, with 18 bases sitting between them. This CDR3 has 15 residues. Here the CDR3 DNA reads TGTGCCAGCAGCTTTTACCGCGGAGACGTAGGTGAGCAGTTCTTC. It translates to CASSFYRGDVGEQFF.

A note on this clone: The same CDR3 arises from other DNA sequences in this sample as well. The V gene is TRBV9, the J gene TRBJ2-7; a possible D gene is TRBD2 (5 bases). The CDR3 totals 14 residues. Trimming stripped 3 bases from V and 0 bases from J, with 10 bases between. The germline CDR1 and CDR2 sequences are SGDLS and YYNGEE. CDR3 residues: CASSGSGSSYEQYF. CDR3 DNA: TGTGCCAGCAGCGGGTCGGGGTCCTCCTACGAGCAGTACTTC.

The CDR3 here is CASSLVGTGGETQYF. Written as DNA, the CDR3 is TGTGCCAGCAGTTTGGTCGGGACTGGAGGGGAGACCCAGTACTTC. This chain links TRBV27 with TRBJ2-5; D is possibly TRBD2 (6 bases). V lost 3 bases and J lost 5, with 16 bases in between. Germline loops: CDR1 MNHEY, CDR2 SMNVEV (reference sequence). This CDR3 region has 15 residues.

The chain uses TRBV19 and TRBJ2-3; D possibly uses TRBD1 or TRBD2 (5 bases each). The germline V gene has CDR1 LNHDA and CDR2 SQIVND (reference sequence). The CDR3 spans 13 residues. Deletions cut 9 bases from V and 5 bases from J, with 15 bases between. The DNA of the CDR3 is TGTGCCAGCAATACGCAGGGACGAGATACGCAGTATTTT. Translated: CASNTQGRDTQYF. Looking up the rest from reference TRBV19 and TRBJ2-3 gives the full variable domain: DGGITQSPKYLFRKEGQNVTLSCEQNLNHDAMYWYRQDPGQGLRLIYYSQIVNDFQKGDIAEGYSVSREKKESFPLTVTSAQKNPTAFYLCASNTQGRDTQYFGPGTRLTVL.

The chain uses TRBV2 and TRBJ2-7; 9 nucleotides match TRBD1. After removal of 7 bases from V and 3 bases from J, the junction contained 4 bases not matched to a gene. Germline V gene sequence: CDR1 SNHLY, CDR2 FYNNEI. This CDR3 has 13 amino acids. The CDR3 sequence is CASTGTGIYEQYF. For the CDR3, the DNA is TGTGCCAGCACCGGGACAGGGATCTACGAGCAGTACTTC.

This clone was seen once. The chain links TRBV6-8 to TRBJ2-7; 9 bases agree with TRBD1. CDR1 and CDR2 from the germline V gene are MNHGY and SAAAGT. The CDR3 length is 21 residues. Trimming at V came to 2 bases and at J to 5 bases, leaving 25 bases not matched to a gene. The DNA for the CDR3 is TGTGCCAGCAGTTACCGGGATTTGGACCTTAAACCGGGACAGGGACTTCACGAGCAGTACTTC. Residues: CASSYRDLDLKPGQGLHEQYF.

The chain links TRBV9 to TRBJ2-3, with 9 bases matching TRBD2. The CDR3 totals 16 residues. The V segment lost 1 base and the J segment 4 bases; nucleotides outside the gene matches: 7. Germline V gene data show CDR1 as SGDLS and CDR2 as YYNGEE. The CDR3 loop is CASSVFSGSGADTQYF. The CDR3 DNA sequence: TGTGCCAGCAGCGTATTTAGCGGGAGTGGGGCAGATACGCAGTATTTT. Based on the CDR3 plus reference TRBV9 and TRBJ2-3, the full variable domain is DSGVTQTPKHLITATGQRVTLRCSPRSGDLSVYWYQQSLDQGLQFLIQYYNGEERAKGNILERFSAQQFPDLHSELNLSSLELGDSALYFCASSVFSGSGADTQYFGPGTRLTVL.